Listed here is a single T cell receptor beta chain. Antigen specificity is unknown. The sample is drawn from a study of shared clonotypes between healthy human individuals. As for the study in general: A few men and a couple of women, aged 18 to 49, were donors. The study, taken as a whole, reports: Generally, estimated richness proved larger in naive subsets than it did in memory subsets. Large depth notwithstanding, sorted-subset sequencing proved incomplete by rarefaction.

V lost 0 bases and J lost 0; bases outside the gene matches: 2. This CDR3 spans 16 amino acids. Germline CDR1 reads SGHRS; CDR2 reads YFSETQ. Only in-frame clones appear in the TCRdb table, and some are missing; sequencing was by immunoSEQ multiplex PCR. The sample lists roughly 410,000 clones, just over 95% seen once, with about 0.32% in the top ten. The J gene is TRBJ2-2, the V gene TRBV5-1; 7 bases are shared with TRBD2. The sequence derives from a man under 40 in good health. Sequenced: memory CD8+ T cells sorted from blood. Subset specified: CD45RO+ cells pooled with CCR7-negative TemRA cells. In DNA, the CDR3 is TGCGCCAGCAGCTTGGGCGGGGGAACGAACACCGGGGAGCTGTTTTTT. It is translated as CASSLGGGTNTGELFF.